The 24 T cell receptor beta chains below were found in one sample sequenced in a study of molecular identifiers for immune sequencing clone quantification. Each CDR3 protein is one row after TCRdb ran MiXCR on the PCR reads. Counted here are hundreds of thousands of distinct CDR3 sequences, roughly 27% occurring once; the ten biggest clones make up 0.78%. The sample comprised naive CD8+ T cells from blood, with Jurkat cell RNA spiked in. As for subset: FACS-sorted CD8+CD4-CCR7+CD45RA+ naive T cells. These receptors came from a human donor in good health. Some libraries in this study had Jurkat cell RNA spiked in.

The V call is TRBV12-3 or TRBV12-4, the J call TRBJ1-1; no clear D. The CDR3 has 14 residues. Trimming removed 7 bases at V and 5 bases at J, with 17 bases between. Here the CDR3 DNA reads TGTGCCAGCACCCCAATGGGAAGTGGGACTGAAGCTTTCTTT. Its protein product is CASTPMGSGTEAFF.

This clonotype was detected many times. V and J are TRBV5-4 and TRBJ2-2; the D is unclear. This CDR3 is 12 amino acids long. V lost 5 bases to trimming and J lost 8 bases, with 10 bases between them. Germline V lookup: CDR1 SGHNT, CDR2 YYREEE (reference sequence). The CDR3 reads CASRGPEGELFF. Here the CDR3 DNA reads TGTGCCAGCAGAGGCCCGGAGGGGGAGCTGTTTTTT.

This clonotype was seen only a few times. The chain couples TRBV7-9 to TRBJ2-1; the match to TRBD2 covers 14 bases. J lost 4 bases, V lost 5 bases, and 4 bases had no gene match. Germline V gene data show CDR1 as SEHNR and CDR2 as FQNEAQ (reference sequence). The CDR3 covers 16 residues. This chain's CDR3 is CASSRTSGGIYNEQFF. CDR3 coding DNA: TGTGCCAGCAGCCGGACTAGCGGGGGGATTTACAATGAGCAGTTCTTC.

The J gene is TRBJ1-5, the V gene TRBV3-2. TRBV3-2 is flagged as a pseudogene. The CDR3 extends over 17 amino acids. The CDR3 DNA reads as TGTGCCAGCAGCCAAGATTTAAGGTCAGGAAGCAATCAGCCCCAGCATTTT. It specifies CASSQDLRSGSNQPQHF.

V usage is TRBV9 and J usage is TRBJ2-7; D remains ambiguous. The CDR3 loop spans 11 amino acids. Germline lookup yields CDR1 SGDLS and CDR2 YYNGEE. V shed 6 bases and J shed 3 bases, with 7 bases lying between them. DNA of the CDR3: TGTGCCAGCACCGACGGCTACGAGCAGTACTTC. Residues: CASTDGYEQYF. The full variable domain, completed using reference TRBV9 and TRBJ2-7, is DSGVTQTPKHLITATGQRVTLRCSPRSGDLSVYWYQQSLDQGLQFLIQYYNGEERAKGNILERFSAQQFPDLHSELNLSSLELGDSALYFCASTDGYEQYFGPGTRLTVT.

This clonotype has only a few counts. The V and J genes are TRBV20-1 and TRBJ1-2, with 8 nucleotides matching TRBD1. The V segment lost 4 bases and the J segment 5 bases; nucleotides outside the gene matches: 9. The CDR3 runs 14 residues. CDR1 is DFQATT and CDR2 is SNEGSKA in the germline V gene (reference sequence). CDR3 nucleotide sequence: TGCAGTGCTACCGATGGACAGGGCCCGTATGGCTACACCTTC. Protein sequence: CSATDGQGPYGYTF.

This clonotype was observed a few times. The V and J genes are TRBV4-1 and TRBJ2-3, with 7 nucleotides matching TRBD2. V lost 0 bases and J lost 1; bases outside the gene matches: 13. The CDR3 covers 19 residues. Germline V gives CDR1 MGHRA, CDR2 YSYEKL. The CDR3 protein is CASSQDGGRAVEGTDTQYF. In DNA, the CDR3 is TGCGCCAGCAGCCAAGATGGAGGGAGGGCCGTGGAAGGCACAGATACGCAGTATTTT.

V gene TRBV4-1 combines with J gene TRBJ2-7; D perhaps matches TRBD1 (6 bases). Trimming shortened V by 3 bases and J by 1 base, and 10 bases separated the two germline ends. Germline V CDR1 and CDR2: MGHRA, YSYEKL. The CDR3 is made up of 14 amino acids. The CDR3 here is CASSQITGSYEQYF. In DNA, the CDR3 is TGCGCCAGCAGCCAGATCACAGGGTCCTACGAGCAGTACTTC.

A note on this clonotype: A much larger clone lies a single base off, so this may be a read error. The gene calls are TRBV7-9 and TRBJ2-3; no firm D call. CDR3 length equals 12 residues. Looked up from germline, CDR1 is SEHNR and CDR2 is FQNEAQ (reference sequence). The CDR3 loop reads CATSSAGDTQYF. DNA for the CDR3: TGTGCCACCAGCTCTGCAGGTGATACGCAGTATTTT. Variable domain in full (rest from reference TRBV7-9 and TRBJ2-3): DTGVSQNPRHKITKRGQNVTFRCDPISEHNRLYWYRQTLGQGPEFLTYFQNEAQLEKSRLLSDRFSAERPKGSFSTLEIQRTEQGDSAMYLCATSSAGDTQYFGPGTRLTVL.

Remarks on this clonotype: It may be a read error: a sequence one base away is much more abundant. V gene TRBV4-3 combines with J gene TRBJ2-6, with D perhaps assigned TRBD1 or TRBD2 (7 bases each). The CDR3 loop spans 19 amino acids. Trimming left V 1 base short and J 0 bases short, with 16 bases between. Germline V gene data show CDR1 as LGHNA and CDR2 as YSLEER. The CDR3 DNA follows: TGCGCCAGCAGCCAAGTATTTGCAGGGGGGGACTCTGGGGCCAACGTCCTGACTTTC. It yields the protein CASSQVFAGGDSGANVLTF.

This clonotype came up many times. This chain uses TRBV12-3 or TRBV12-4 with TRBJ1-5; 11 positions match TRBD1. J was trimmed by 6 bases and V by 6 bases; bases with no gene match: 4. This CDR3 contains 14 residues. The CDR3 nucleotides are TGTGCCAGCAGGTGGACAGGGGGCGTTCAGCCCCAGCATTTT. This translates into CASRWTGGVQPQHF.

The chain employs TRBV11-2 and TRBJ2-4, with D possibly TRBD1 on 5 matching bases. The V end was cut by 1 base, the J end by 3 bases, with 13 bases between. The germline V gene encodes CDR1 SGHAT and CDR2 FQNNGV. This CDR3 spans 16 amino acids. The DNA for the CDR3 is TGTGCCAGCAGCTTAGCCACCCGGACAAGCAAAAACATTCAGTACTTC. It encodes CASSLATRTSKNIQYF.

There are many counts of this clonotype. This chain uses TRBV15 with TRBJ2-7; D is uncertain. V shed 0 bases and J shed 9 bases, with 18 bases lying between them. Per the germline V gene, CDR1 is LNHNV and CDR2 is YYDKDF (reference sequence). This CDR3 has 15 residues. The CDR3 nucleotides read TGTGCCACCAGCAGAGATACCCGGCCGGACGAGCGGCAGTACTTC. It is translated as CATSRDTRPDERQYF.

On this clonotype: Relative to the germline gene, one junction end is altered; a read error may explain this. The chain carries TRBV20-1 and TRBJ1-3; D is unresolved. This CDR3 region has 18 residues. Germline V gene sequence: CDR1 DFQATT, CDR2 SNEGSKA (reference sequence). The CDR3 here is CSAKSSIGFPKPGNTIYF. DNA for the CDR3: TGCAGTGCTAAGAGTAGTATAGGGTTCCCCAAACCTGGCAACACCATATATTTT.

As regards this clonotype: Just one base apart from a much larger clone, this may be a read error. The J gene is TRBJ2-7, the V gene TRBV28, with D perhaps TRBD2 (5 bases). This CDR3 has 15 amino acids. Between the trimmed V and J ends, which lost 5 bases and 6 bases, there was a span of 20 bases. CDR1 is MDHEN and CDR2 is SYDVKM in the germline V gene. In DNA form, the CDR3 reads TGTGCCAGCAGTAAGCCCGGGGTTAGTTTGCTCGAGCAGTACTTC. Translated: CASSKPGVSLLEQYF.

This clonotype was seen a handful of times. The V gene is TRBV20-1, the J gene TRBJ2-5; TRBD2 matches at 12 bases. Germline trimming cut 2 bases from V and 4 bases from J; bases unmatched to any gene: 11. This CDR3 is built from 17 residues. Per germline, CDR1 DFQATT and CDR2 SNEGSKA (reference sequence). Here the CDR3 reads CSARIEVLAGGPETQYF. The CDR3 coding sequence is TGCAGTGCTAGAATAGAAGTTCTAGCGGGGGGGCCAGAGACCCAGTACTTC.

This clonotype was detected many times. This chain connects TRBV29-1 to TRBJ2-2, with D perhaps TRBD2 (6 bases). Germline CDR1 is SQVTM and CDR2 is ANQGSEA. CDR3 length equals 12 residues. Trimming cost V 6 bases and J 5 bases, with 10 bases left between them. CDR3 DNA sequence: TGCAGCGTCCCTCGGGGGACCGGGGAGCTGTTTTTT. Encoded protein: CSVPRGTGELFF.

V and J are TRBV7-8 and TRBJ1-3; 7 nucleotides line up with TRBD1. Germline values: CDR1 SGHVS, CDR2 FQNEAQ. The V segment lost 2 bases and the J segment 6 bases; nucleotides outside the gene matches: 10. The CDR3 length is 16 residues. CDR3 protein: CASSLTGDRDANTIYF. The CDR3 DNA reads as TGTGCCAGCAGCTTAACCGGAGACAGGGACGCAAACACCATATATTTT.

This clonotype was recorded a few times. A much larger clone lies a single base off, so this may be a read error. The chain employs TRBV5-3 and TRBJ1-1; D unclear. TRBV5-3 is labeled an ORF, and its function is uncertain. CDR3 size: 14 residues. Here the CDR3 reads CASSWTAGDAEAFF. The CDR3 nucleotides are TGTGCCAGCAGCTGGACGGCCGGCGACGCTGAAGCTTTCTTT.

This clonotype was seen many times. V gene TRBV27 combines with J gene TRBJ1-6; no reliable D call. Germline V CDR1 and CDR2: MNHEY, SMNVEV (reference sequence). The CDR3 runs 16 residues. Trimming left V 5 bases short and J 3 bases short, with 14 bases between. The CDR3, as DNA: TGTGCCAGCAGTCGCGTAGGGCCAATCTATAATTCACCCCTCCACTTT. This translates into CASSRVGPIYNSPLHF.

In its sample, this clonotype was seen a few times. The chain recombines TRBV24-1 with TRBJ2-3, with 7 nucleotides matching TRBD1. Germline-derived CDR1 and CDR2 are KGHDR and SFDVKD. This CDR3 comprises 16 residues. Losses at the gene ends were 2 bases for V and 2 bases for J; bases not matched to a gene: 6. In DNA, the CDR3 is TGTGCCACCAGTGATTCGGGACAGCGATACACAGATACGCAGTATTTT. Protein product: CATSDSGQRYTDTQYF.

The chain combines TRBV28 with TRBJ2-1; D may be TRBD1 (6 bases). V was shortened by 5 bases and J by 0 bases, with 14 bases between the two germline ends. Germline V gene data show CDR1 as MDHEN and CDR2 as SYDVKM. The length of the CDR3 is 16 residues. The CDR3: CASSQTRGSSYNEQFF. The CDR3 DNA is TGTGCCAGCAGTCAGACCAGGGGATCCTCCTACAATGAGCAGTTCTTC.

This clonotype was detected many times. The rearrangement uses TRBV29-1 and TRBJ2-4; perhaps D is TRBD1 or TRBD2 (5 bases each). V dropped 0 bases and J dropped 3 bases, with 15 bases sitting between them. The germline CDR1 and CDR2 sequences are SQVTM and ANQGSEA. This CDR3 has 16 residues. CDR3 amino acids: CSVEDAWDGDKNIQYF. The CDR3, as DNA: TGCAGCGTTGAAGACGCTTGGGACGGCGACAAAAACATTCAGTACTTC.

This clonotype has a handful of counts. The chain joins TRBV13 to TRBJ2-7, with D perhaps TRBD2 (6 bases). Germline assignment: CDR1 PRHDT and CDR2 FYEKMQ (reference sequence). The CDR3 covers 14 residues. V was clipped by 2 bases and J by 7 bases, with 15 bases between them. CDR3: CASSLRGGDREQYF. For the CDR3, the DNA is TGTGCCAGCAGCTTAAGAGGAGGGGACCGGGAGCAGTACTTC.